The next 17 T cell receptor beta chains were all read from a single sample in a study of shared T cell receptors in the human thymus. Repertoires were generated with immunoSEQ multiplex PCR, while TCRdb's copy carries only in-frame clones and drops some. The data hold hundreds of thousands of clones, with around 87% observed a single time. These data were also reused for a study on human thymus T cells.

What was sequenced was thymocytes. The receptors derive from a boy younger than two with a congenital heart defect.

The chain employs TRBV5-8 and TRBJ2-7; possibly TRBD1 for D (7 bases). Germline values: CDR1 SGHTS, CDR2 YDEGEE. This CDR3 region has 14 residues. Trimming took off 4 bases at V and 2 bases at J, with 13 bases between the two ends. The DNA of the CDR3 is TGTGCCAGCAGCGCGGGACAGCCCCCCTACGAGCAGTACTTC. Protein sequence: CASSAGQPPYEQYF. Variable domain in full (rest from reference TRBV5-8 and TRBJ2-7): EAGVTQSPTHLIKTRGQQATLRCSPISGHTSVYWYQQALGLGLQFLLWYDEGEERNRGNFPPRFSGRQFPNYSSELNVNALELEDSALYLCASSAGQPPYEQYFGPGTRLTVT.

This clone was observed a few times. The chain carries TRBV27 and TRBJ2-7; D possibly corresponds to TRBD2 (7 bases). V was trimmed by 5 bases and J by 5 bases, leaving 19 bases between them. Germline V gives CDR1 MNHEY, CDR2 SMNVEV (reference sequence). This CDR3 has 15 residues. Written as DNA, the CDR3 is TGTGCCAGCAGTAGGGGGGGGCCCTACCTGGACGAGCAGTACTTC. Residues: CASSRGGPYLDEQYF.

The V call is TRBV5-1, the J call TRBJ2-3; tentatively, D is TRBD2 (6 bases). This CDR3 has 16 residues. V lost 5 bases and J lost 3, with 19 bases in between. In germline, CDR1 is SGHRS, CDR2 YFSETQ. Here the CDR3 DNA reads TGCGCCAGCAGACCCACCGCGGGACCCTCAACAGATACGCAGTATTTT. Protein: CASRPTAGPSTDTQYF.

The chain has TRBV4-1 and TRBJ1-1; tentatively, D is TRBD1 (5 bases). Trimming cost V 2 bases and J 1 base, with 14 bases left between them. CDR1 is MGHRA, CDR2 YSYEKL, per germline. This CDR3 has 16 residues. The CDR3 protein is CASSQLLQGTNTEAFF. In nucleotides, the CDR3 is TGCGCCAGCAGCCAACTCCTCCAGGGTACGAACACTGAAGCTTTCTTT.

This chain uses TRBV5-8 with TRBJ1-2; weak D call: TRBD1 (6 bases). V lost 1 base, J lost 7 bases, and 11 bases lay in between. The CDR3 runs to 13 residues. Germline V gene sequence: CDR1 SGHTS, CDR2 YDEGEE. CDR3 nucleotides: TGTGCCAGCAGCTTGCGGGGGGCGCTTGGCTACACCTTC. It codes for CASSLRGALGYTF.

V is TRBV9 and J is TRBJ2-7; 12 nucleotides match TRBD2. Losses at the gene ends were 3 bases for V and 6 bases for J; bases not matched to a gene: 10. From germline, CDR1 is SGDLS and CDR2 YYNGEE. CDR3 size: 16 residues. The CDR3 sequence is CASSGGQGLAGSEQYF. DNA for the CDR3: TGTGCCAGCAGCGGGGGACAAGGACTAGCGGGAAGCGAGCAGTACTTC.

The V and J genes are TRBV7-8 and TRBJ2-1, with 9 positions matching TRBD2. The trim removed 5 bases at V and 6 bases at J, leaving 11 bases unmatched. Per germline, CDR1 SGHVS and CDR2 FQNEAQ. The CDR3 spans 16 residues. As DNA, the CDR3 is TGTGCCAGCAGCCCCCTGGGGGTAGCGGGAGCCAATGAGCAGTTCTTC. Protein product: CASSPLGVAGANEQFF. The full variable domain, with the rest looked up from reference TRBV7-8 and TRBJ2-1, is GAGVSQSPRYKVAKRGQDVALRCDPISGHVSLFWYQQALGQGPEFLTYFQNEAQLDKSGLPSDRFFAERPEGSVSTLKIQRTQQEDSAVYLCASSPLGVAGANEQFFGPGTRLTVL.

The chain links TRBV7-9 to TRBJ2-3, with 7 positions matching TRBD1. The junction had 9 bases not matched to a gene; V was cut back by 5 bases and J by 4 bases. This CDR3 has 15 residues. Looked up from germline, CDR1 is SEHNR and CDR2 is FQNEAQ (reference sequence). The CDR3 DNA reads as TGTGCCAGCAGCCCGGGACAGTTCGGGTCAGATACGCAGTATTTT. Translating it yields CASSPGQFGSDTQYF.

This chain joins TRBV28 and TRBJ2-5; TRBD1 might be the D (5 bases). V lost 1 base, J lost 5 bases, and 17 bases lay in between. This CDR3 comprises 16 residues. Germline V gene sequence: CDR1 MDHEN, CDR2 SYDVKM. CDR3 protein: CASSLSPQASVETQYF. CDR3 in DNA: TGTGCCAGCAGTTTATCCCCACAGGCCTCAGTGGAGACCCAGTACTTC.

The rearrangement uses TRBV10-3 and TRBJ2-3; D gene uncertain. V lost 4 bases and J lost 0, with 5 bases in between. This CDR3 comprises 13 residues. Germline CDR1 and CDR2: ENHRY and SYGVKD. CDR3 region: CAISVSSTDTQYF. The CDR3, as DNA: TGTGCCATCAGTGTATCCAGCACAGATACGCAGTATTTT.

V gene TRBV7-2 combines with J gene TRBJ1-2; the D is unclear. Trimming removed 2 bases from V and 5 bases from J, with 3 bases in between. This CDR3 has 11 amino acids. Germline CDR1 SGHTA, CDR2 FQGNSA. In nucleotides, the CDR3 is TGTGCCAGCAGCTTATTATATGGCTACACCTTC. This encodes CASSLLYGYTF.

This chain's CDR3 is CASSLYGTSGKNEQFF. CDR3 DNA: TGTGCCAGCAGCTTGTATGGGACTAGCGGGAAGAATGAGCAGTTCTTC. The rearrangement joins TRBV5-4 to TRBJ2-1, with 13 bases lining up with TRBD2. Germline assignment: CDR1 SGHNT and CDR2 YYREEE (reference sequence). V shed 1 base, J shed 7 bases, and the junction held 5 bases outside the gene matches. The CDR3 length is 16 residues.

The chain joins TRBV7-9 to TRBJ2-1; 10 nucleotides line up with TRBD2. Trimming removed 6 bases from V and 1 base from J; junction bases left unmatched: 9. CDR3 length equals 17 residues. Germline CDR1 reads SEHNR; CDR2 reads FQNEAQ (reference sequence). CDR3 amino acids: CASRNPGLASSYNEQFF. CDR3 nucleotides: TGTGCCAGCAGAAATCCGGGACTAGCGTCTTCCTACAATGAGCAGTTCTTC.

The gene calls are TRBV28 and TRBJ2-1; 10 nucleotides match TRBD2. Trimming at V came to 4 bases and at J to 9 bases, leaving 9 bases not matched to a gene. This CDR3 is built from 15 residues. CDR1 is MDHEN and CDR2 is SYDVKM in the germline V gene. CDR3 nucleotides: TGTGCCAGCAGTTCAAGGCCTAGCGGGAGCGGTGAGCAGTTCTTC. Protein: CASSSRPSGSGEQFF.

The gene calls are TRBV4-3 and TRBJ2-1, with 13 bases lining up with TRBD2. Germline V CDR1 and CDR2: LGHNA, YSLEER. V lost 2 bases to trimming and J lost 10 bases; unmatched junction nucleotides: 23. CDR3 length equals 21 residues. The CDR3 sequence is CASSQPAAGTSGRASTQEQFF. The CDR3 DNA is TGCGCCAGCAGCCAACCGGCAGCGGGCACTAGCGGGAGGGCCTCAACCCAGGAGCAGTTCTTC.

The chain combines TRBV15 with TRBJ2-6; TRBD1 agrees at 9 bases. This CDR3 is built from 19 residues. V lost 5 bases to trimming and J lost 0 bases; unmatched junction nucleotides: 11. Germline V gene data show CDR1 as LNHNV and CDR2 as YYDKDF (reference sequence). CDR3 protein: CATSVGTGFGYSGANVLTF. Written as DNA, the CDR3 is TGTGCCACCAGCGTAGGGACAGGGTTCGGGTACTCTGGGGCCAACGTCCTGACTTTC.

The genes are TRBV15 and TRBJ1-4; 10 positions agree with TRBD1. J lost 3 bases, V lost 0 bases, and 10 bases had no gene match. The CDR3 length is 19 residues. The germline V gene encodes CDR1 LNHNV and CDR2 YYDKDF (reference sequence). CDR3 loop: CATSRETGGRGVANEKLFF. CDR3 DNA: TGTGCCACCAGCAGAGAGACAGGGGGCCGGGGGGTTGCTAATGAAAAACTGTTTTTT.